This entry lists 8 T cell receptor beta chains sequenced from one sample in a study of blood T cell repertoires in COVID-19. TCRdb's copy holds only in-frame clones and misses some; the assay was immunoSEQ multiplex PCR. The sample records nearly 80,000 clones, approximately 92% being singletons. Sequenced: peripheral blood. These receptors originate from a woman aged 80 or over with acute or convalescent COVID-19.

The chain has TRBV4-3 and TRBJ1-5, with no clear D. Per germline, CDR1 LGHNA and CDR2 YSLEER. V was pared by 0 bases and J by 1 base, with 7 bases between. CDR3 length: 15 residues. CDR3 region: CASSQDSRSNQPQHF. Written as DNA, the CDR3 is TGCGCCAGCAGCCAAGATTCCAGGAGCAATCAGCCCCAGCATTTT.

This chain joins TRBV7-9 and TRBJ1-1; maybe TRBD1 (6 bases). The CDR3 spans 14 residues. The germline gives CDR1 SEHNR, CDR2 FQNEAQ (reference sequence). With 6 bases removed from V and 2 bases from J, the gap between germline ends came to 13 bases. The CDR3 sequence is CASSHGQPNTEAFF. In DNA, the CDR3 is TGTGCCAGCAGTCATGGACAGCCCAACACTGAAGCTTTCTTT.

In DNA form, the CDR3 reads TGTGCCAGCAGCCCAAGACCGGGACAGAGCGTCGAAAAACTGTTTTTT. It encodes CASSPRPGQSVEKLFF. The genes are TRBV3-1 (or the pseudogene TRBV3-2) and TRBJ1-4; TRBD1 matches 7 bases. CDR1 LGHDT and CDR2 YNNKEL come from the germline V gene (reference sequence). This CDR3 comprises 16 residues. After removal of 4 bases from V and 8 bases from J, the junction contained 13 bases not matched to a gene.

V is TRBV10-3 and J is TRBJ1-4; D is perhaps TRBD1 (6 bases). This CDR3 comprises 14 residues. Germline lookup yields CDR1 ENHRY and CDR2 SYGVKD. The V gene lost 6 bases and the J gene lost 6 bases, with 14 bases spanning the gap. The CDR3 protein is CAIRPTGTYEKLFF. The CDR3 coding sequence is TGTGCCATCAGGCCCACAGGGACATATGAAAAACTGTTTTTT.

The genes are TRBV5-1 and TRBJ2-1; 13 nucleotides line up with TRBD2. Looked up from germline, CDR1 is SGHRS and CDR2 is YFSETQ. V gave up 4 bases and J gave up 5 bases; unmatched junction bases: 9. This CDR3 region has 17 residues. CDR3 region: CASSPGLAGYGDNEQFF. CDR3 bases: TGCGCCAGCAGCCCGGGACTAGCGGGATATGGGGACAATGAGCAGTTCTTC.

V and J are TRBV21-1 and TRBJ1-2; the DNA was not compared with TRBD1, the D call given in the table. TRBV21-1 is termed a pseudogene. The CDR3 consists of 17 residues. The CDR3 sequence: CASSSDRDRLANYGYTF. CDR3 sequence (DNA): TGTGCCAGCAGCAGTGACCGGGACAGATTAGCTAACTATGGCTACACCTTC.

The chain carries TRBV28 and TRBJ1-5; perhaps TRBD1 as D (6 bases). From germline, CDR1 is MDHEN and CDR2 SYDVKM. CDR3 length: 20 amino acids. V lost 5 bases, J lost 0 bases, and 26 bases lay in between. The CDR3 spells CASSPPMGQGGMSSNQPQHF. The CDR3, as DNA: TGTGCCAGCAGTCCCCCCATGGGACAAGGGGGAATGTCTAGCAATCAGCCCCAGCATTTT.

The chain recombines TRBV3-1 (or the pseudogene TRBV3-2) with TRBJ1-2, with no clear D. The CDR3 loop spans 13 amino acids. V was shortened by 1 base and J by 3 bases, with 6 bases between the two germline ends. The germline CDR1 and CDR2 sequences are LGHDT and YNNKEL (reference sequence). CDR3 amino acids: CASSQASDYGYTF. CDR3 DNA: TGTGCCAGCAGCCAAGCTTCGGACTATGGCTACACCTTC.